Below, 7 T cell receptor beta chains from the same sample are listed, as sequenced in a study of blood T cell repertoires in COVID-19. Produced via immunoSEQ multiplex PCR; TCRdb's table is partial and in-frame only. The profile shows approximately 350,000 clones, around four fifths of them singletons. The sample comprised peripheral blood. These receptors all stem from a man aged 25 to 40 with active or convalescent COVID-19.

This chain links TRBV7-2 with TRBJ1-2, with 8 bases aligning to TRBD1. Germline V gives CDR1 SGHTA, CDR2 FQGNSA. This CDR3 region has 15 residues. The V segment lost 2 bases and the J segment 2 bases; nucleotides outside the gene matches: 4. The CDR3 is CASSLSGQGNYGYTF. The CDR3 nucleotides read TGTGCCAGCAGCTTAAGCGGACAGGGAAACTATGGCTACACCTTC.

This rearrangement joins TRBV9 to TRBJ1-1; TRBD1 might be the D (5 bases). The CDR3 is made up of 16 amino acids. V lost 2 bases and J 0 bases, leaving 14 bases between the germline ends. Germline V gene lookup returns CDR1 SGDLS and CDR2 YYNGEE. The CDR3 loop reads CASSVGGLSMNTEAFF. For the CDR3, the DNA is TGTGCCAGCAGCGTCGGGGGACTGAGTATGAACACTGAAGCTTTCTTT.

This clone was recorded only once. The rearrangement joins TRBV7-3 to TRBJ2-3; 7 nucleotides agree with TRBD2. This CDR3 contains 16 residues. Per the germline V gene, CDR1 is SGHTA and CDR2 is FQGTGA. J lost 1 base, V lost 1 base, and 5 bases had no gene match. CDR3 sequence reads: CASSLSPGRGTDTQYF. The CDR3 region has the DNA TGTGCCAGCAGCTTAAGTCCGGGGAGGGGCACAGATACGCAGTATTTT. The full variable domain, its missing parts supplied by reference TRBV7-3 and TRBJ2-3, is GAGVSQTPSNKVTEKGKYVELRCDPISGHTALYWYRQSLGQGPEFLIYFQGTGAADDSGLPNDRFFAVRPEGSVSTLKIQRTERGDSAVYLCASSLSPGRGTDTQYFGPGTRLTVL.

This chain uses TRBV2 with TRBJ2-5, with D maybe TRBD2 (7 bases). This CDR3 has 17 residues. Trimming removed 7 bases at V and 5 bases at J, with 26 bases between. Per germline, CDR1 SNHLY and CDR2 FYNNEI. The CDR3 nucleotides are TGTGCCAGCACCCAAGGGGAGGGGGGGCCCCGGATCGAGACCCAGTACTTC. Its protein is CASTQGEGGPRIETQYF.

The chain has TRBV2 and TRBJ2-7; 8 positions match TRBD2. CDR1 is SNHLY and CDR2 is FYNNEI in the germline V gene. V lost 1 base, J lost 4 bases, and 6 bases stayed unmatched. The CDR3 covers 15 residues. CDR3 residues: CASSEGPSGSYEQYF. In DNA form, the CDR3 reads TGTGCCAGCAGTGAAGGGCCTAGCGGGTCTTACGAGCAGTACTTC. Looking up the rest from reference TRBV2 and TRBJ2-7 gives the full variable domain: EPEVTQTPSHQVTQMGQEVILRCVPISNHLYFYWYRQILGQKVEFLVSFYNNEISEKSEIFDDQFSVERPDGSNFTLKIRSTKLEDSAMYFCASSEGPSGSYEQYFGPGTRLTVT.

This chain connects TRBV11-2 to TRBJ2-1; 10 bases align to TRBD2. Trimming took 1 base from V and 2 from J; bases not matched to a gene: 5. Looked up from germline, CDR1 is SGHAT and CDR2 is FQNNGV. The CDR3 totals 17 residues. CDR3 region: CASSLVSSGRAYNEQFF. CDR3 DNA: TGTGCCAGCAGCTTAGTCTCCAGCGGGAGGGCCTACAATGAGCAGTTCTTC.

The CDR3 region has the DNA TGTGCCAGCTCACCCCTAGGGGGAAGGGATGAGCAGTTCTTC. Protein: CASSPLGGRDEQFF. The rearrangement links TRBV18 to TRBJ2-1, with D perhaps TRBD1 (6 bases). Per the germline V gene, CDR1 is KGHSH and CDR2 is LQKENI. Trimming left V 3 bases short and J 8 bases short, with 14 bases between. CDR3 length: 14 amino acids.